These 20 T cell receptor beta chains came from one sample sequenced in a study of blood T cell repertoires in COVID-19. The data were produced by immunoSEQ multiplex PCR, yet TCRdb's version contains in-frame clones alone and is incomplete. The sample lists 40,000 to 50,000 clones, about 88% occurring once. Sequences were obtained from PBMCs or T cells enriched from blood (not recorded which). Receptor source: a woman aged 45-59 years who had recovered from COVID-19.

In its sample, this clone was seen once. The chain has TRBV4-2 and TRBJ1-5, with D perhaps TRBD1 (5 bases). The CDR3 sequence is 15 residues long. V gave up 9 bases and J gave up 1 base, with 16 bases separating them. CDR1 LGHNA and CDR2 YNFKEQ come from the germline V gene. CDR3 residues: CARLAAGRSNQPQHF. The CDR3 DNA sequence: TGTGCCAGACTAGCCGCGGGACGAAGCAATCAGCCCCAGCATTTT.

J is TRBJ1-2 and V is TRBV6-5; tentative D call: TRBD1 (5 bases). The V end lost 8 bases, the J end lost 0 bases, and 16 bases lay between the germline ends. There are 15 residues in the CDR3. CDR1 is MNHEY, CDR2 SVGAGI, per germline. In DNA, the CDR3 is TGTGCCAGCCGCGTAGACAGACCTACTAACTATGGCTACACCTTC. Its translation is CASRVDRPTNYGYTF.

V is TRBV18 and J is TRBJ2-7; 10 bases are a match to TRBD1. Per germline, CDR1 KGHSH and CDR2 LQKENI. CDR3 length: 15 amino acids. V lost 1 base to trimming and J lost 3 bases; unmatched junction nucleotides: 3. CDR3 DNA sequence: TGTGCCAGCTCACCACGCCGGGACAGGGGCTACGAGCAGTACTTC. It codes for CASSPRRDRGYEQYF.

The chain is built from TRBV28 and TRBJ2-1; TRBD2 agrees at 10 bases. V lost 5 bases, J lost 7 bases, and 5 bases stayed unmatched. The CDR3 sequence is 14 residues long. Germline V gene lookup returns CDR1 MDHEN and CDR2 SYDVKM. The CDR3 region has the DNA TGTGCCAGCAGTAATCTAGCGGGGGCGAATGAGCAGTTCTTC. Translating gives CASSNLAGANEQFF.

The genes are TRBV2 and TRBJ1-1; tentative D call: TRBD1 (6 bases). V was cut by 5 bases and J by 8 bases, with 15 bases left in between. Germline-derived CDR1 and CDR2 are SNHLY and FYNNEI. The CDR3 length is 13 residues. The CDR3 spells CASSLQGVVEAFF. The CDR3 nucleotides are TGTGCCAGCAGTTTACAGGGAGTCGTCGAAGCTTTCTTT.

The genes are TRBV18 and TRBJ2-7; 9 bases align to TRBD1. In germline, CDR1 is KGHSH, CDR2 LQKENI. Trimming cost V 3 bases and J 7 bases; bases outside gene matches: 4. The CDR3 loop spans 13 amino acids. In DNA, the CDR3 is TGTGCCAGCTCACCCGGGACAGGGTTAGAGCAGTACTTC. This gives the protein CASSPGTGLEQYF.

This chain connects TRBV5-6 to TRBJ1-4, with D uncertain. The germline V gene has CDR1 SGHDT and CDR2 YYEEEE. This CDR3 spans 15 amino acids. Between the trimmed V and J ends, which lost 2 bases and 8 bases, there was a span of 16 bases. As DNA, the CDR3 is TGTGCCAGCAGCTTCCGGGGTGGTGGGGTCGAAAAACTGTTTTTT. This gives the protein CASSFRGGGVEKLFF.

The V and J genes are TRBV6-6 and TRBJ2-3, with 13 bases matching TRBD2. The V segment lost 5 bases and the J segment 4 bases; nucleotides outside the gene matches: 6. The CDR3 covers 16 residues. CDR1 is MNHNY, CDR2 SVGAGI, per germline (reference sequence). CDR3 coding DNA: TGTGCCAGCAGTCGAGGACTAGCGGGGGATTCAGATACGCAGTATTTT. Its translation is CASSRGLAGDSDTQYF.

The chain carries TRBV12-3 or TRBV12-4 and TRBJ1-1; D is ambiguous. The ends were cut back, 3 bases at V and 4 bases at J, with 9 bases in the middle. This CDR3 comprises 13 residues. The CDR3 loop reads CASSFHGSTEAFF. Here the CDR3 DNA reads TGTGCCAGCAGTTTTCACGGGAGCACTGAAGCTTTCTTT.

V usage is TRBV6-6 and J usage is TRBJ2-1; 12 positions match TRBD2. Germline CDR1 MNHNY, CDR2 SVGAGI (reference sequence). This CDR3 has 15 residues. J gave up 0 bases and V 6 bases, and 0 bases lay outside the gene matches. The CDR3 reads CASRLAGGSYNEQFF. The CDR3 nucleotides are TGTGCCAGCAGACTAGCGGGAGGCTCCTACAATGAGCAGTTCTTC.

The CDR3 region is CASSPQGINTEAFF. The CDR3, as DNA: TGTGCCAGCAGCCCCCAGGGCATTAACACTGAAGCTTTCTTT. The chain recombines TRBV11-2 with TRBJ1-1; D is perhaps TRBD1 (5 bases). Germline lookup yields CDR1 SGHAT and CDR2 FQNNGV. This CDR3 comprises 14 residues. V was shortened by 5 bases and J by 2 bases, with 12 bases between the two germline ends.

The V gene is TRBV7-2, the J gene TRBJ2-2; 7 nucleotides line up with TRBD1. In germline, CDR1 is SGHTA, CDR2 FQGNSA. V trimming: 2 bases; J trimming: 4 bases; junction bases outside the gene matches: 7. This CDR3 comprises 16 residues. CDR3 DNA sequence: TGTGCCAGCAGCTTAATGCGACAGGGACCCACCGGGGAGCTGTTTTTT. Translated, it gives CASSLMRQGPTGELFF.

The CDR3, as DNA: TGTGCCAGCAGTTACTCTGGCAGCTCCTACGAGCAGTACTTC. Its translation is CASSYSGSSYEQYF. The chain carries TRBV6-2 or TRBV6-3 and TRBJ2-7; D is ambiguous. The V and J ends lost 0 bases and 0 bases respectively, with 6 bases between them. This CDR3 region has 14 residues. Looked up from germline, CDR1 is MNHEY and CDR2 is SVGEGT.

The CDR3 DNA sequence: TGTGCCAGCAGTTACTCGATCACAGGGGGCAAGGGGAACACTGAAGCTTTCTTT. Its protein product is CASSYSITGGKGNTEAFF. This chain links TRBV6-2 or TRBV6-3 with TRBJ1-1; 9 bases line up with TRBD1. V lost 0 bases, J lost 1 base, and 9 bases stayed unmatched. The CDR3 runs to 18 residues. Germline V gene data show CDR1 as MNHEY and CDR2 as SVGEGT.

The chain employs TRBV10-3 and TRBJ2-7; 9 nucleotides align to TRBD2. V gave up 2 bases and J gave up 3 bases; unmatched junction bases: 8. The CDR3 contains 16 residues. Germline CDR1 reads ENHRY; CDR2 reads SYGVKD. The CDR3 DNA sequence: TGTGCCATCAGTGAGCTTAGCGGGAGTCACCACTACGAGCAGTACTTC. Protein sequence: CAISELSGSHHYEQYF.

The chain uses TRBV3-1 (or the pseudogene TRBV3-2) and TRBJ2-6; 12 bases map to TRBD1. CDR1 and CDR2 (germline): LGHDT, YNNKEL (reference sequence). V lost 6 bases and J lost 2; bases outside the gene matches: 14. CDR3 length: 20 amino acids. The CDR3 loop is CASSPSPGQGAAPGANVLTF. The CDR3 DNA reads TGTGCCAGCAGTCCCAGCCCGGGACAGGGGGCGGCTCCTGGGGCCAACGTCCTGACTTTC.

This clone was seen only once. CDR3 coding DNA: TGTGCCAGCAGCCTAAGACTAGCGGGAGGGCACAATGAGCAGTTCTTC. Protein sequence: CASSLRLAGGHNEQFF. This chain connects TRBV7-2 to TRBJ2-1; TRBD2 matches at 14 bases. V lost 5 bases and J lost 5; bases outside the gene matches: 5. In germline, CDR1 is SGHTA, CDR2 FQGNSA. The CDR3 spans 16 residues.

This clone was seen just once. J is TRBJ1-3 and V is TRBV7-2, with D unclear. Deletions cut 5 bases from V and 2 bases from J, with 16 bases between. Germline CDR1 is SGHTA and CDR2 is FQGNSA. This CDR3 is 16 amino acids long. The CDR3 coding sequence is TGTGCCAGCAGCCTGCGGGAGGGAATAACTGGAAACACCATATATTTT. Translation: CASSLREGITGNTIYF.

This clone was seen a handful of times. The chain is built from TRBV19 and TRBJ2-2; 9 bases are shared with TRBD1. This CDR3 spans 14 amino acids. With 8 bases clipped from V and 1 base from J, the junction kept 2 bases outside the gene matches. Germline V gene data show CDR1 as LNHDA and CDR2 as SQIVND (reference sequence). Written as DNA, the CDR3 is TGTGCCAGTTCGGGACAGGGGAACACCGGGGAGCTGTTTTTT. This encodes CASSGQGNTGELFF. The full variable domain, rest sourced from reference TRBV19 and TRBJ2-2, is DGGITQSPKYLFRKEGQNVTLSCEQNLNHDAMYWYRQDPGQGLRLIYYSQIVNDFQKGDIAEGYSVSREKKESFPLTVTSAQKNPTAFYLCASSGQGNTGELFFGEGSRLTVL.

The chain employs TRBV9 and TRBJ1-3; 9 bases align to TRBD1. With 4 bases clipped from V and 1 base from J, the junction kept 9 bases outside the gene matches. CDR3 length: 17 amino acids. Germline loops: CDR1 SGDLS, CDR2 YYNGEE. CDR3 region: CASSLGPGQGSGNTIYF. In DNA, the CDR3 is TGTGCCAGCAGCCTGGGTCCGGGACAGGGTTCTGGAAACACCATATATTTT.